This record looks at one TCR beta chain sequence and its context. What it recognizes is unknown. This entry is derived from a study of T-cell memory formation after mild COVID-19. General study findings and limits: The main location of contracting CD4+ clones was CM and EM, and that of contracting CD8+ clones was EMRA.

TCRdb re-derived calls from the 5' RACE reads in MiXCR, one entry per CDR3 protein. Counted here are 200,000 to 300,000 distinct CDR3 sequences, around a tenth occurring once; the ten biggest clones make up 20% to 25%. Per the germline V gene, CDR1 is SGHVS and CDR2 is FQNEAQ. Trimming stripped 2 bases from V and 7 bases from J, with 12 bases between. The CDR3 has 14 residues. This chain links TRBV7-8 with TRBJ1-5; D is unclear. The receptor was isolated from a man aged 18-30 years who had mild COVID-19 (a few samples of this study predate the infection). Cell type and time point are not known. The material sequenced was PBMCs or a T cell subset sorted from them (not recorded which). CDR3 sequence: CASSLLWGHQPQHF. The CDR3 DNA follows: TGTGCCAGCAGCTTACTTTGGGGTCACCAGCCCCAGCATTTT. The variable domain in full, completed from reference TRBV7-8 and TRBJ1-5, reads GAGVSQSPRYKVAKRGQDVALRCDPISGHVSLFWYQQALGQGPEFLTYFQNEAQLDKSGLPSDRFFAERPEGSVSTLKIQRTQQEDSAVYLCASSLLWGHQPQHFGDGTRLSIL.